The next 5 T cell receptor beta chains were all read from a single sample in a study of CD8 T cells in ankylosing spondylitis. TCRdb analysed the 5' RACE reads with MiXCR anew, one entry per CDR3 protein. Of hundreds of thousands of distinct CDR3 sequences in the sample, under 8.5% were seen once. Sequenced: blood, either unsorted or a sorted T cell fraction (not recorded which). The receptors come from a female donor with ankylosing spondylitis or in good health (not recorded which).

Many counts were recorded for this clonotype. The chain recombines TRBV7-8 with TRBJ1-5; D remains ambiguous. Germline assignment: CDR1 SGHVS and CDR2 FQNEAQ. Trimming removed 5 bases at V and 1 base at J, with 9 bases between. This CDR3 is built from 14 residues. The DNA for the CDR3 is TGTGCCAGCAGCCCAAGCGGGAGCAATCAGCCCCAGCATTTT. Protein sequence: CASSPSGSNQPQHF.

At least ten counts were recorded for this clonotype. The chain couples TRBV9 to TRBJ2-1; 7 bases fit TRBD1. This CDR3 contains 15 residues. Germline assignment: CDR1 SGDLS and CDR2 YYNGEE. Trimming cost V 2 bases and J 7 bases; bases outside gene matches: 9. CDR3 protein: CASSVAFPDRNEQFF. Written as DNA, the CDR3 is TGTGCCAGCAGCGTCGCGTTCCCGGACAGGAATGAGCAGTTCTTC. The complete variable domain, with remaining parts taken from reference TRBV9 and TRBJ2-1, reads DSGVTQTPKHLITATGQRVTLRCSPRSGDLSVYWYQQSLDQGLQFLIQYYNGEERAKGNILERFSAQQFPDLHSELNLSSLELGDSALYFCASSVAFPDRNEQFFGPGTRLTVL.

The chain couples TRBV7-2 to TRBJ2-7; D might be TRBD1 or TRBD2, each matching 5 bases. CDR1 is SGHTA, CDR2 FQGNSA, per germline. The V gene lost 5 bases and the J gene lost 7 bases, with 18 bases spanning the gap. The length of the CDR3 is 14 residues. The CDR3 coding sequence is TGTGCCAGCAGCCTCGAGGGGACCCTGGAAGAGCAGTACTTC. Protein product: CASSLEGTLEEQYF.

In this sample, this clonotype turned up many times. The chain combines TRBV20-1 with TRBJ2-1; tentative D call: TRBD2 (5 bases). CDR3 length equals 16 residues. The germline V and J ends were trimmed by 0 bases and 3 bases, with 15 bases remaining between them. Germline V CDR1 and CDR2: DFQATT, SNEGSKA (reference sequence). The chain's CDR3 is CSARDRMAAGYNEQFF. The CDR3 DNA sequence: TGCAGTGCTAGAGATCGGATGGCGGCGGGCTACAATGAGCAGTTCTTC.

This clonotype was recorded many times. The chain has TRBV20-1 and TRBJ2-3, with D possibly being TRBD2 (5 bases). There are 15 residues in the CDR3. V lost 3 bases to trimming and J lost 2 bases, with 15 bases between them. Germline-derived CDR1 and CDR2 are DFQATT and SNEGSKA (reference sequence). CDR3 residues: CSASEGRTFTDTQYF. The DNA for the CDR3 is TGCAGTGCTAGTGAGGGAAGGACTTTCACAGATACGCAGTATTTT.